These T cell receptor beta chains were read from a single sample in a study of technical replicates of blood from four donors. Generated by immunoSEQ multiplex PCR, the TCRdb table keeps only in-frame clones and is missing some. This table has 60,000 to 90,000 clones, around 97% appearing once. Input material: T cells isolated from PBMCs. Every receptor here comes from a human donor in good health. Each CDR3 is given with its conserved first and last residue. D genes are given only for firm matches. Clone size is shown for a subset of rows, as once, few, many or a class of expanded clone.

j_call clone_size d_call v_call cdr3_aa cdr3_nt
TRBJ2-3 once TRBD2 TRBV9 CASSVGGVFRGLDTQYF TGTGCCAGCAGCGTCGGGGGGGTGTTCAGGGGACTAGATACGCAGTATTTT
TRBJ2-3 . TRBD2 TRBV4-1 CASSQLWGGLAGGGADTQYF TGCGCCAGCAGCCAACTTTGGGGGGGACTAGCGGGAGGAGGTGCAGATACGCAGTATTTT
TRBJ2-7 . . TRBV28 CASSPGQSYEQYF TGTGCCAGCAGTCCCGGACAGTCCTACGAGCAGTACTTC
TRBJ1-1 few . TRBV6-5 CASSEDIGNVEAFF TGTGCCAGCAGTGAAGACATCGGAAACGTTGAAGCTTTCTTT
TRBJ1-5 . TRBD1 TRBV19 CASSMRQGLNQPQHF TGTGCCAGTAGTATGCGACAGGGGTTAAATCAGCCCCAGCATTTT
TRBJ2-3 . TRBD2 TRBV4-1 CASSQSGLAGDTQYF TGCGCCAGCAGCCAATCGGGACTAGCGGGTGATACGCAGTATTTT
TRBJ2-7 . . TRBV19 CASSSRANPYEQYF TGTGCCAGTAGTAGCAGGGCAAATCCCTACGAGCAGTACTTC
TRBJ1-1 . TRBD1 TRBV15 CATSITGELMNTEAFF TGTGCCACCAGCATCACAGGGGAACTTATGAACACTGAAGCTTTCTTT
TRBJ2-7 . . TRBV9 CASSVDERTSDEQYF TGTGCCAGCAGCGTAGACGAACGGACAAGCGACGAGCAGTACTTC
TRBJ1-5 . TRBD1 TRBV6-6 CASSYSGQGGQPQHF TGTGCCAGCAGTTACTCGGGACAGGGCGGCCAGCCCCAGCATTTT
TRBJ2-1 . TRBD1 TRBV5-8 CASSHRGAKGIEQFF TGTGCCAGCAGCCACAGGGGGGCAAAGGGTATAGAGCAGTTCTTC
TRBJ1-1 few . TRBV6-1 CASKYIEAFF TGTGCCAGCAAATACATCGAAGCTTTCTTT
TRBJ2-7 . . TRBV6-6 CASSYSDEQYF TGTGCCAGCAGTTATAGTGACGAGCAGTACTTC
TRBJ2-7 . . TRBV5-1 CASSLGYGGASYEQYF TGCGCCAGCAGCTTGGGTTATGGGGGGGCCTCCTACGAGCAGTACTTC
TRBJ1-5 . . TRBV7-8 CASSLEQPYSNQPQHF TGTGCCAGCAGCTTAGAACAGCCCTATAGCAATCAGCCCCAGCATTTT
TRBJ2-1 few TRBD2 TRBV4-1 CASSQGTSGSSYNEQFF TGCGCCAGCAGCCAAGGGACTAGCGGGAGTTCCTACAATGAGCAGTTCTTC
TRBJ2-1 . TRBD2 TRBV7-8 CASGGGSQGSYFNEQFF TGTGCCAGCGGCGGGGGGTCACAGGGATCTTACTTCAATGAGCAGTTCTTC
TRBJ1-3 . . TRBV7-9 CASNHPGQGGNTIYF TGTGCCAGCAATCACCCAGGGCAAGGAGGAAACACCATATATTTT